The present TCR beta chain was sequenced within a study of T cell clones after liver transplantation. Study-wide results and limits: Conclusions were preliminary, with small, heterogeneous patient groups.

The method was immunoSEQ multiplex PCR; TCRdb's version includes in-frame clones alone and lacks a portion of them. This sample has around 71,000 clones; about four fifths occur once, and the top ten carry 0.79%. Comments on this clone: Its specificity is not known.

This CDR3 has 14 residues. Germline V gene data show CDR1 as SGHRS and CDR2 as YFSETQ. V shed 1 base and J shed 4 bases, with 11 bases lying between them. This clonotype was sampled from a human patient who received a liver transplant. Some T cells may trace back to the graft donor. V usage is TRBV5-1 and J usage is TRBJ2-5, with D possibly being TRBD2 (6 bases). This sample comprised CD4+ T cells from blood, obtained 12 months after liver transplant. The DNA for the CDR3 is TGCGCCAGCAGCTTGACGGGAGAGGGAGAGACCCAGTACTTC. Protein product: CASSLTGEGETQYF. Drawing the rest from reference TRBV5-1 and TRBJ2-5, the complete variable domain is KAGVTQTPRYLIKTRGQQVTLSCSPISGHRSVSWYQQTPGQGLQFLFEYFSETQRNKGNFPGRFSGRQFSNSRSEMNVSTLELGDSALYLCASSLTGEGETQYFGPGTRLLVL.